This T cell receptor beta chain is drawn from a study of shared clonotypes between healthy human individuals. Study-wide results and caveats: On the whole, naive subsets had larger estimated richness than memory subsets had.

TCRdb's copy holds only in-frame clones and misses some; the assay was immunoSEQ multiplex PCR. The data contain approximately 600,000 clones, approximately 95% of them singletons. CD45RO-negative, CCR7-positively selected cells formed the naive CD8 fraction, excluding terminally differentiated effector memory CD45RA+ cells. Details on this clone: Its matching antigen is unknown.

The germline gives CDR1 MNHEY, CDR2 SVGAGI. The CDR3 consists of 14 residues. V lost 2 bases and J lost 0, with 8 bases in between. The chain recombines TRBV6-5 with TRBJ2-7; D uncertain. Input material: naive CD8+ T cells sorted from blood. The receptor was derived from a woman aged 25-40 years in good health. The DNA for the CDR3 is TGTGCCAGCAGTTACGCGACGGACTCCTACGAGCAGTACTTC. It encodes CASSYATDSYEQYF.